This is a list of T cell receptor beta chains from one sample in a study of Ad26.COV2.S vaccination and SARS-CoV-2 variants. Sequenced by immunoSEQ multiplex PCR; TCRdb stores in-frame clones only, minus some. The sample consists of 500,000 or so clones, 87% of them appearing once. Material: peripheral blood, obtained in a trial of Ad26.COV2.S vaccine versus placebo. These receptors were taken from a person aged 18-65 years who received the Ad26.COV2.S COVID-19 vaccine or a placebo. The CDR3 runs from the conserved cysteine through the conserved F or W. Fields, in order: V gene, J gene, clone size, D gene, CDR3 protein, CDR3 DNA. The D gene is left open where the match is weak. Clone size is shown for a subset of rows, as once, few, many or a class of expanded clone.

TRBV30	TRBJ1-1	NA	NA	CAWSVGRVLGTEAFF	TGTGCCTGGAGTGTAGGTCGTGTGTTGGGCACTGAAGCTTTCTTT
TRBV5-6	TRBJ2-1	NA	TRBD2	CASSPRTSGNLRNEQFF	TGTGCCAGCAGCCCTCGGACTAGCGGAAATCTTAGGAATGAGCAGTTCTTC
TRBV30	TRBJ2-5	NA	NA	CAWSVAGWGETQYF	TGTGCCTGGAGTGTCGCGGGATGGGGAGAGACCCAGTACTTC
TRBV6-5	TRBJ1-5	NA	TRBD1	CASSLDRVNQPQHF	TGTGCCAGCAGTCTGGACAGGGTGAATCAGCCCCAGCATTTT
TRBV25-1	TRBJ2-2	few	TRBD2	CASSQRDYTGELFF	TGTGCCAGCAGCCAGCGGGATTATACCGGGGAGCTGTTTTTT
TRBV7-2	TRBJ2-1	NA	TRBD1	CATTGISRNEQFF	TGTGCCACGACAGGGATCTCTCGAAATGAGCAGTTCTTC
TRBV6-5	TRBJ2-7	NA	NA	CASRTETIPGEQYF	TGTGCCAGCAGGACAGAAACCATACCGGGTGAGCAGTACTTC
TRBV30	TRBJ1-2	few	NA	CAWHTGSGGYGYTF	TGTGCCTGGCACACAGGGTCGGGAGGCTATGGCTACACCTTC
TRBV6-4	TRBJ1-6	NA	NA	CASSERDSPNSPLHF	TGTGCCAGCAGTGAACGAGACAGCCCTAATTCACCCCTCCACTTT
TRBV20-1	TRBJ1-4	NA	NA	CSVRNEKLFF	TGCAGTGTGAGGAATGAAAAACTGTTTTTT
TRBV28	TRBJ2-7	NA	NA	CASSLSDRVYEQYF	TGTGCCAGCAGTTTATCCGACCGGGTCTACGAGCAGTACTTC
TRBV27	TRBJ2-7	NA	NA	CASSPATLYEQYF	TGTGCCAGCAGTCCCGCGACTTTATACGAGCAGTACTTC
TRBV9	TRBJ2-5	NA	NA	CASSVGWQAETQYF	TGTGCCAGCAGCGTAGGGTGGCAGGCAGAGACCCAGTACTTC
TRBV19	TRBJ2-2	NA	NA	CASSSRAGVTGELFF	TGTGCCAGTAGTTCCCGGGCAGGGGTGACCGGGGAGCTGTTTTTT
TRBV21-1	TRBJ2-2	NA	NA	CASSNMASENTGELFF	TGTGCCAGCAGCAATATGGCTAGCGAGAACACCGGGGAGCTGTTTTTT
TRBV27	TRBJ2-2	NA	NA	CASSLYSGMGTGELFF	TGTGCCAGCAGTTTATACTCGGGCATGGGCACCGGGGAGCTGTTTTTT
TRBV28	TRBJ1-5	NA	NA	CASRGGDQPQHF	TGTGCCAGCAGGGGTGGGGATCAGCCCCAGCATTTT
TRBV7-8	TRBJ2-7	NA	TRBD1	CASSIRQGPSNEQYF	TGTGCCAGCAGCATCAGACAGGGCCCCTCCAACGAGCAGTACTTC
TRBV5-4	TRBJ1-2	few	NA	CASSSQRDLLNYGYTF	TGTGCCAGCAGCTCCCAGAGGGACCTACTTAACTATGGCTACACCTTC
TRBV18	TRBJ2-5	NA	NA	CASSPPGRVGETQYF	TGTGCCAGCTCACCACCAGGCAGGGTGGGGGAGACCCAGTACTTC
TRBV28	TRBJ1-1	few	NA	CASNSPTEAFF	TGTGCCAGCAACAGTCCGACTGAAGCTTTCTTT
TRBV24-1	TRBJ2-1	NA	TRBD2	CATSDPSGRALNEQFF	TGTGCCACCAGTGATCCTAGCGGGAGGGCCCTGAATGAGCAGTTCTTC
TRBV11-1	TRBJ2-5	NA	NA	CASSRTSRKETQYF	TGTGCCAGCAGTCGAACCTCACGAAAAGAGACCCAGTACTTC
TRBV30	TRBJ1-2	NA	NA	CAWSVFSYGYTF	TGTGCCTGGAGTGTGTTCAGTTATGGCTACACCTTC
TRBV6-2/TRBV6-3	TRBJ2-6	NA	NA	CASSYSTGSGANVLTF	TGTGCCAGCAGTTACTCTACGGGGTCTGGGGCCAACGTCCTGACTTTC
TRBV11-3	TRBJ1-1	NA	NA	CASSARGNTEAFF	TGTGCCAGCAGCGCTCGTGGGAACACTGAAGCTTTCTTT
TRBV19	TRBJ2-3	NA	TRBD2	CASTPSGRTDTQYF	TGTGCCAGTACCCCTAGCGGGAGGACAGATACGCAGTATTTT